A single sample is the source of the 7 T cell receptor beta chains below, sequenced in a study of beta chain features in type 1 diabetes. Reverse transcription of all isolated RNA meant that expressed TCRB transcripts were sequenced. The protocol was immunoSEQ multiplex PCR, while the TCRdb copy is restricted to in-frame clones and leaves out a portion. The sample contains hundreds of thousands of clones, around 65% of which appear only once. Material for sequencing was naive CD4+ T cells from blood. The origin of the receptors is a man aged 25-40 years in good health.

This chain connects TRBV29-1 to TRBJ1-1; no clear D. Germline V gene sequence: CDR1 SQVTM, CDR2 ANQGSEA. This CDR3 is 12 amino acids long. V was pared by 4 bases and J by 0 bases, with 6 bases between. The CDR3 nucleotides read TGCAGCGTTGTTGGGGTGAACACTGAAGCTTTCTTT. Translation: CSVVGVNTEAFF.

This clone was observed a handful of times. This sequence joins TRBV4-3 and TRBJ2-7, with D maybe TRBD1 (6 bases). The germline V gene has CDR1 LGHNA and CDR2 YSLEER. CDR3 size: 13 residues. Trimming took 8 bases from V and 2 from J, leaving 13 bases between them. CDR3 protein: CASAENRAYEQYF. CDR3 bases: TGCGCCAGCGCAGAAAACAGGGCCTACGAGCAGTACTTC.

The rearrangement joins TRBV30 to TRBJ2-3; 7 bases match TRBD1. The CDR3 has 12 amino acids. CDR1 is GTSNPN, CDR2 SVGIG, per germline (reference sequence). The V and J ends lost 7 bases and 5 bases, in that order; junction bases with no gene match: 6. In DNA, the CDR3 is TGTGCCTTTTCCAGGGGGAAAGATACGCAGTATTTT. It encodes CAFSRGKDTQYF.

This chain connects TRBV7-9 to TRBJ2-7, with no clear D. V lost 7 bases and J 4 bases, leaving 20 bases between the germline ends. CDR1 SEHNR and CDR2 FQNEAQ come from the germline V gene (reference sequence). The CDR3 runs 15 residues. The CDR3 DNA reads TGTGCCAGCACCCTAACCGAAGGGCTTGAGTACGAGCAGTACTTC. This codes for CASTLTEGLEYEQYF.

This clone has just one count. The chain uses TRBV7-2 and TRBJ2-7; D may be TRBD1 or TRBD2 (6 bases each). V was clipped by 0 bases and J by 2 bases, with 8 bases between them. The CDR3 totals 14 residues. Germline loops: CDR1 SGHTA, CDR2 FQGNSA. The CDR3 loop reads CASSLAGGTYEQYF. The CDR3, as DNA: TGTGCCAGCAGCTTAGCAGGGGGGACCTACGAGCAGTACTTC.

This chain links TRBV30 with TRBJ2-2; 7 bases map to TRBD2. Germline CDR1 is GTSNPN and CDR2 is SVGIG (reference sequence). This CDR3 spans 15 amino acids. V lost 1 base and J lost 2; bases outside the gene matches: 4. The CDR3 reads CAWSALAHNTGELFF. The DNA of the CDR3 is TGTGCCTGGAGTGCACTAGCGCATAACACCGGGGAGCTGTTTTTT.

The genes are TRBV4-2 and TRBJ1-1; possibly TRBD1 for D (6 bases). The CDR3 totals 18 residues. Trimming took off 0 bases at V and 3 bases at J, with 20 bases between the two ends. Germline V gives CDR1 LGHNA, CDR2 YNFKEQ. The CDR3 DNA reads as TGTGCCAGCAGCCAAGAGGCCCCAGGCAGGGGCTGGGACACTGAAGCTTTCTTT. Residues: CASSQEAPGRGWDTEAFF.